One and the same sample provided the 17 T cell receptor beta chains below, sequenced in a study of T cell repertoires in cytomegalovirus infection. For these TCRs, the target antigens are not known. MiXCR, applied by TCRdb to the reads, yields one record per CDR3 protein. The data show about 58,000 distinct CDR3 sequences, with about a fifth seen just once and 64% held by the top ten. The source material was CD8+ T cells from cultured PBMCs, sampled from culture after CMV antigen stimulation. These receptors were obtained from a human donor in good health (CMV status not recorded). Some clones in this sample may be carry-over from other donors' samples.

The table lists this clonotype with a few counts. V usage is TRBV7-2 and J usage is TRBJ2-2; 9 bases are a match to TRBD1. CDR3 size: 15 residues. Germline CDR1 reads SGHTA; CDR2 reads FQGNSA. J gave up 6 bases and V 5 bases, and 7 bases lay outside the gene matches. CDR3 sequence (DNA): TGTGCCAGCAGCCCGACAGGGGGGTCCGCCGGGGAGCTGTTTTTT. Its translation is CASSPTGGSAGELFF.

The V call is TRBV11-2, the J call TRBJ2-5; D gene ambiguous. V was clipped by 0 bases and J by 1 base, with 6 bases between them. This CDR3 contains 14 residues. Germline V gives CDR1 SGHAT, CDR2 FQNNGV. CDR3 bases: TGTGCCAGCAGCTTAGAAAGGGTCCAAGAGACCCAGTACTTC. This translates into CASSLERVQETQYF.

This chain uses TRBV11-2 with TRBJ2-7, with a possible D match to TRBD2 (6 bases). This CDR3 is 12 amino acids long. V was cut by 6 bases and J by 4 bases, with 10 bases left in between. Germline CDR1 reads SGHAT; CDR2 reads FQNNGV. CDR3 sequence reads: CASSHGGYEQYF. In nucleotides, the CDR3 is TGTGCCAGCAGTCACGGGGGATACGAGCAGTACTTC.

The chain joins TRBV11-2 to TRBJ1-1, with a tentative D call TRBD1 (5 bases). Germline CDR1 is SGHAT and CDR2 is FQNNGV. CDR3 length: 15 residues. Trimming cost V 4 bases and J 2 bases, with 14 bases left between them. Here the CDR3 DNA reads TGTGCCAGCAGCTGGCCAGGGATATTAAACACTGAAGCTTTCTTT. The encoded protein is CASSWPGILNTEAFF.

There are a few counts of this clonotype. The chain's CDR3 is CASSYHDSAGPTDTQYF. CDR3 DNA sequence: TGTGCCAGCAGTTACCATGACTCAGCGGGACCCACAGATACGCAGTATTTT. The chain carries TRBV6-6 and TRBJ2-3, with 7 bases lining up with TRBD2. CDR3 length: 17 residues. The ends lost 2 bases at V and 2 bases at J; junction bases unmatched: 10. CDR1 is MNHNY, CDR2 SVGAGI, per germline (reference sequence).

V usage is TRBV6-2 or TRBV6-3 and J usage is TRBJ2-3, with D tentatively TRBD1 (5 bases). V was shortened by 4 bases and J by 2 bases, with 13 bases between the two germline ends. Germline CDR1 reads MNHEY; CDR2 reads SVGEGT. The CDR3 extends over 15 amino acids. DNA for the CDR3: TGTGCCAGCAGTTGGCTAGGACAAACCACAGATACGCAGTATTTT. Encoded protein: CASSWLGQTTDTQYF.

This clonotype has a handful of counts. The chain uses TRBV9 and TRBJ1-2, with D tentatively TRBD1 (6 bases). The CDR3 loop spans 15 amino acids. Trimming removed 3 bases from V and 3 bases from J, with 15 bases in between. CDR1 and CDR2 (germline): SGDLS, YYNGEE. The CDR3 DNA follows: TGTGCCAGCAGCGCTTACCCAGGGGACGACTATGGCTACACCTTC. Translating it yields CASSAYPGDDYGYTF.

V and J are TRBV6-2 or TRBV6-3 and TRBJ2-1; 7 bases fit TRBD2. CDR3 length equals 13 residues. CDR1 MNHEY and CDR2 SVGEGT come from the germline V gene. V lost 8 bases, J lost 8 bases, and 9 bases stayed unmatched. CDR3 protein: CASLREGLHEQFF. The CDR3, as DNA: TGTGCCAGCTTGAGGGAGGGCCTCCATGAGCAGTTCTTC.

The chain employs TRBV7-9 and TRBJ1-1; 8 bases map to TRBD1. Germline V gives CDR1 SEHNR, CDR2 FQNEAQ (reference sequence). After removal of 2 bases from V and 5 bases from J, the junction contained 10 bases not matched to a gene. The CDR3 sequence is 16 residues long. Written as DNA, the CDR3 is TGTGCCAGCAGCTTAAGGACAGGGTTGTTGGAAACTGAAGCTTTCTTT. Its translation is CASSLRTGLLETEAFF.

In this sample, this clonotype turned up a few times. The V call is TRBV10-2, the J call TRBJ2-7; TRBD2 is a possible D gene (6 bases). The V end lost 11 bases, the J end lost 4 bases, and 15 bases lay between the germline ends. This CDR3 is 12 amino acids long. Germline CDR1 and CDR2: WSHSY and SAAADI. This chain's CDR3 is CAGEGREYEQYF. The CDR3 DNA reads TGCGCCGGGGAAGGACGGGAGTACGAGCAGTACTTC.

In nucleotides, the CDR3 is TGTGCCAGCAGTTTTGAGGTCGGGGCCACAGATACGCAGTATTTT. Residues: CASSFEVGATDTQYF. This sequence joins TRBV28 and TRBJ2-3; D possibly uses TRBD1 or TRBD2 (5 bases each). This CDR3 is built from 15 residues. Trimming cost V 3 bases and J 2 bases, with 12 bases left between them. Germline CDR1 reads MDHEN; CDR2 reads SYDVKM. The whole variable domain, filled in from reference TRBV28 and TRBJ2-3, reads DVKVTQSSRYLVKRTGEKVFLECVQDMDHENMFWYRQDPGLGLRLIYFSYDVKMKEKGDIPEGYSVSREKKERFSLILESASTNQTSMYLCASSFEVGATDTQYFGPGTRLTVL.

This clonotype was observed a handful of times. V is TRBV15 and J is TRBJ2-3; 7 bases line up with TRBD2. Germline values: CDR1 LNHNV, CDR2 YYDKDF (reference sequence). J gave up 0 bases and V 1 base, and 4 bases lay outside the gene matches. This CDR3 region has 16 residues. CDR3 DNA: TGTGCCACCAGCAGAGTGACTAGCTCTAGCACAGATACGCAGTATTTT. Protein: CATSRVTSSSTDTQYF.

This clonotype was found a few times. The chain combines TRBV4-1 with TRBJ1-2; TRBD1 might be the D (5 bases). CDR3 size: 17 residues. The V end was cut by 0 bases, the J end by 2 bases, with 16 bases between. Per germline, CDR1 MGHRA and CDR2 YSYEKL. CDR3 amino acids: CASSQEEGIGINYGYTF. The CDR3 DNA reads TGCGCCAGCAGCCAAGAGGAGGGGATTGGGATAAACTATGGCTACACCTTC.

The gene calls are TRBV5-5 and TRBJ2-1, with 8 bases that match TRBD2. The CDR3 sequence is 12 residues long. From germline, CDR1 is SGHKS and CDR2 YYEKEE (reference sequence). V lost 4 bases and J lost 8; bases outside the gene matches: 2. CDR3 sequence: CASSLTSDEQFF. CDR3 in DNA: TGTGCCAGCAGCCTGACTAGCGATGAGCAGTTCTTC.

This sequence joins TRBV6-8 and TRBJ1-2; 9 bases align to TRBD1. CDR3 length equals 15 residues. Germline V lookup: CDR1 MNHGY, CDR2 SAAAGT. V was pared by 6 bases and J by 1 base, with 6 bases of the junction left unmatched. As DNA, the CDR3 is TGTGCCAGCAGGAAACAGGGGGCTGTTAACTATGGCTACACCTTC. Translated, it gives CASRKQGAVNYGYTF.

This clonotype was detected only a few times. The chain's CDR3 is CASSLVGGIYQETQYF. The DNA of the CDR3 is TGTGCCAGCAGTTTAGTCGGAGGGATCTATCAAGAGACCCAGTACTTC. The chain couples TRBV28 to TRBJ2-5, with D perhaps matching TRBD2 (6 bases). The V and J ends lost 2 bases and 2 bases respectively, with 15 bases between them. This CDR3 region has 16 residues. The V gene's germline CDR1 is MDHEN and CDR2 SYDVKM.

The chain joins TRBV20-1 to TRBJ2-1; TRBD1 might be the D (5 bases). Trimming pared 8 bases from V and 3 bases from J, leaving 17 bases between. Germline CDR1 reads DFQATT; CDR2 reads SNEGSKA (reference sequence). The CDR3 has 14 amino acids. The CDR3 spells CSPLGALNYNEQFF. As DNA, the CDR3 is TGCAGTCCCCTAGGGGCCCTCAACTACAATGAGCAGTTCTTC.